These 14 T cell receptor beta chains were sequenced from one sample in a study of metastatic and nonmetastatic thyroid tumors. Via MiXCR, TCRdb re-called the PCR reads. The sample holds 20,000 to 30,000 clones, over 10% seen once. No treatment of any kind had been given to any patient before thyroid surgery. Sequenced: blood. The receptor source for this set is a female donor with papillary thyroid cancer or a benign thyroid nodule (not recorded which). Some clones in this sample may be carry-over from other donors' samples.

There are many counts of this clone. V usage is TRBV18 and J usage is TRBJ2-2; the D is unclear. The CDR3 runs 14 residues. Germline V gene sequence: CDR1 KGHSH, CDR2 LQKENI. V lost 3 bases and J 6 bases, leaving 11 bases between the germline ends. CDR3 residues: CASSPRSRAGELFF. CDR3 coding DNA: TGTGCCAGCTCACCCCGGAGCCGAGCCGGGGAGCTGTTTTTT.

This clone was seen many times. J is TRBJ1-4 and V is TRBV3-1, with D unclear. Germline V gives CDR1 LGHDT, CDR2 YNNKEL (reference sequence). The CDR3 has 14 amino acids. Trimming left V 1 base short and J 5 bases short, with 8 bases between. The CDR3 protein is CASSQGLRNEKLFF. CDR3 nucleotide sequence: TGTGCCAGCAGCCAAGGGCTTCGGAATGAAAAACTGTTTTTT.

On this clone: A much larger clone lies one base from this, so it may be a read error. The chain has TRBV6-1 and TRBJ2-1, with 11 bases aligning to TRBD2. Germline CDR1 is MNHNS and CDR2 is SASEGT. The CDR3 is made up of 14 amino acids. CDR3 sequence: CASSELAGGNEQFF. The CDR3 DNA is TGCGCCAGCAGTGAATTAGCGGGAGGGAATGAGCAGTTCTTC.

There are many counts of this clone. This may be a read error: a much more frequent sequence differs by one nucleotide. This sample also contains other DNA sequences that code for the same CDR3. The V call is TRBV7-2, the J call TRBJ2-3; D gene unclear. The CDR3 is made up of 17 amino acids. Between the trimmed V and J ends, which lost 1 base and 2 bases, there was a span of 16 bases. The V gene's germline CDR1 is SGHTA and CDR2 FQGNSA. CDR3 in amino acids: CASSLGRLARATDTQYF. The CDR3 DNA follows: TGTGCCAGCAGCTTAGGGCGGCTGGCTAGAGCCACAGATACGCAGTATTTT.

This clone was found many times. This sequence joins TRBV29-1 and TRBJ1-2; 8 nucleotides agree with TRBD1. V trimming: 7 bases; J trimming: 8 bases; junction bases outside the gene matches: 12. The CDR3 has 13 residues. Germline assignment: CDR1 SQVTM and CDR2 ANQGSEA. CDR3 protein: CSARPQGAEGYTF. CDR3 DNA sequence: TGCAGCGCCCGACCCCAGGGGGCGGAGGGCTACACCTTC.

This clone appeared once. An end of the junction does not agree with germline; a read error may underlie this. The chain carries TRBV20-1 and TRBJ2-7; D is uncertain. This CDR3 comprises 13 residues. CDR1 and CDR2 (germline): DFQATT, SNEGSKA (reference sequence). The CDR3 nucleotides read TGCAGTGCTAGTTTTCTAGGAACCTACGGGCAGTACTTC. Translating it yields CSASFLGTYGQYF.

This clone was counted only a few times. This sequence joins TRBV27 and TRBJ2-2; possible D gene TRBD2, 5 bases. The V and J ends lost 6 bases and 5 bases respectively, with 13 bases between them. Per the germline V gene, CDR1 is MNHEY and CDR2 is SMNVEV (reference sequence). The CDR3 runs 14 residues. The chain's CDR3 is CASSSLWRTGELFF. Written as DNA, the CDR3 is TGTGCCAGCAGCAGCCTCTGGAGGACCGGGGAGCTGTTTTTT.

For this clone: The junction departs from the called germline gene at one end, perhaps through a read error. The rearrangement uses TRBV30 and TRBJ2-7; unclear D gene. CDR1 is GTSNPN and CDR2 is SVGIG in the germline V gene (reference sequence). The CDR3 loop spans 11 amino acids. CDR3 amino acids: CAWSSAYEQCF. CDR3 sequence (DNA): TGTGCCTGGAGTTCAGCGTACGAGCAGTGCTTC.

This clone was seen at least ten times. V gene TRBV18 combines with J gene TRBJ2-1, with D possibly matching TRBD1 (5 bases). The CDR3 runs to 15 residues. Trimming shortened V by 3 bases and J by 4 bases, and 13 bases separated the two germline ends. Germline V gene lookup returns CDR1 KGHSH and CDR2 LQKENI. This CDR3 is CASSPVPRDYNEQFF. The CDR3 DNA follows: TGTGCCAGCTCACCTGTGCCCAGGGATTACAATGAGCAGTTCTTC.

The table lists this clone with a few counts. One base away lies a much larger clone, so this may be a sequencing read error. DNA of the CDR3: TGCGCCAGCAGATTCCTTACTAGGGTGTTACCGAATGAGCAGTTCTTC. Translation gives CASRFLTRVLPNEQFF. The chain joins TRBV10-1 to TRBJ2-1, with D tentatively TRBD2 (5 bases). V was shortened by 6 bases and J by 7 bases, with 22 bases between the two germline ends. In germline, CDR1 is WNHNN, CDR2 SYGVQD (reference sequence). This CDR3 spans 16 amino acids.

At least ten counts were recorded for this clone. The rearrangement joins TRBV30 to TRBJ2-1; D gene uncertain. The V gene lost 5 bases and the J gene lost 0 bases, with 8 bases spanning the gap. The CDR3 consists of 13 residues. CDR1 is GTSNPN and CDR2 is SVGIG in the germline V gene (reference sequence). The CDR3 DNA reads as TGTGCCTGGTTGAGAATCTCCTACAATGAGCAGTTCTTC. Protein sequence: CAWLRISYNEQFF.

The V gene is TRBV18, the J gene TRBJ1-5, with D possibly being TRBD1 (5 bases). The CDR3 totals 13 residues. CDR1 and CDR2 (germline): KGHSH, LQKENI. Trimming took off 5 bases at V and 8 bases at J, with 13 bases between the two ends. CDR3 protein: CASSDDRGEPQHF. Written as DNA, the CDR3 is TGTGCCAGCTCAGATGACAGAGGTGAGCCCCAGCATTTT.

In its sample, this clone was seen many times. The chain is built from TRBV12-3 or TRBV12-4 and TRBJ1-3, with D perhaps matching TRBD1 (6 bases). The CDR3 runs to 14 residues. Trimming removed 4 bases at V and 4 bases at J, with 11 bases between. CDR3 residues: CASSWYREGNTIYF. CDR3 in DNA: TGTGCCAGCAGTTGGTACAGGGAAGGAAACACCATATATTTT.

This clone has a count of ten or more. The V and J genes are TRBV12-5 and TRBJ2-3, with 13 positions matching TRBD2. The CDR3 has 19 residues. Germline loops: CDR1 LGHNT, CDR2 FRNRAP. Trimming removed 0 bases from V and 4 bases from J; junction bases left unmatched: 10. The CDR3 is CASGLVPWTSGSLADTQYF. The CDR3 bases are TGTGCTAGTGGTTTGGTCCCCTGGACTAGCGGGAGCTTGGCAGATACGCAGTATTTT.